This T cell receptor beta chain was obtained from a study of blood T cell repertoires in COVID-19. Study overall: Italy, Spain and the United States were the sources of the convalescent and acute COVID-19 samples.

Repertoires were generated with immunoSEQ multiplex PCR, while TCRdb's copy carries only in-frame clones and drops some. The table shows approximately 89,000 clones, with less than 85% occurring only once. Per germline, CDR1 LNHDA and CDR2 SQIVND (reference sequence). This CDR3 region has 15 residues. The V gene lost 4 bases and the J gene lost 5 bases, with 18 bases spanning the gap. The chain has TRBV19 and TRBJ2-7; D possibly corresponds to TRBD1 (6 bases). The receptor's source is a woman older than 75 with acute or convalescent COVID-19. Source material: peripheral blood. In DNA form, the CDR3 reads TGTGCCAGTAGTAAGTATTCGGGCAGGGGAGACGAGCAGTACTTC. Translated, it gives CASSKYSGRGDEQYF.